This entry features one TCR beta chain sequence. Its cognate antigen is unknown. MiXCR, run by TCRdb on the reads, gives a single entry per CDR3 protein. The data contain approximately 100,000 distinct CDR3 sequences, under 55% of them singletons. The data were obtained in a study of T cell repertoires in cytomegalovirus infection. The CDR3 is 17 amino acids. V lost 2 bases to trimming and J lost 1 base; unmatched junction nucleotides: 5. The J gene is TRBJ2-1, the V gene TRBV12-3 or TRBV12-4; 10 bases align to TRBD2. This receptor was identified in a human donor in good health (CMV status not recorded). Some clones in this sample may be carry-over from other donors' samples. Sequencing used CD8+ T cells from cultured PBMCs, obtained from culture after CMV antigen stimulation. This CDR3 is CASSLNLAGVSYNEQFF. In DNA form, the CDR3 reads TGTGCCAGCAGTTTAAATCTAGCGGGGGTTTCCTACAATGAGCAGTTCTTC.